This entry describes one T cell receptor (beta chain). The target antigen is unknown. The data stem from a study of memory CD4+ T cells and cytomegalovirus serostatus. Overall study: This sample comes from healthy Belgian adults, 9 CMV seropositive, roughly 22 seronegative.

Findings and limits, study-wide: Repertoires predicted CMV serostatus with median bootstrapped AUC of about 0.94. CD4+ memory repertoires contained about 40% of the 164 reported CMV TCRbeta sequences.

The table came from immunoSEQ multiplex PCR; TCRdb's copy has only in-frame clones and leaves some out. Among some 87,000 clones listed, roughly 80% were seen once. The sort gate was single viable CD3+CD4+CD8-CD45RO+ cells for memory CD4+ T cells. CD4+ T cells were isolated by positive magnetic selection. V lost 5 bases and J 4 bases, leaving 21 bases between the germline ends. This CDR3 comprises 16 residues. Germline CDR1 reads MDHEN; CDR2 reads SYDVKM. The sequence was collected from an adult in good health and CMV-seropositive. The chain carries TRBV28 and TRBJ2-7, with D perhaps matching TRBD2 (6 bases). Sequenced: memory CD4+ T cells from blood. CDR3 residues: CASSPPGSGSGYEQYF. CDR3 coding DNA: TGTGCCAGCAGTCCTCCTGGGTCCGGGAGTGGGTACGAGCAGTACTTC.